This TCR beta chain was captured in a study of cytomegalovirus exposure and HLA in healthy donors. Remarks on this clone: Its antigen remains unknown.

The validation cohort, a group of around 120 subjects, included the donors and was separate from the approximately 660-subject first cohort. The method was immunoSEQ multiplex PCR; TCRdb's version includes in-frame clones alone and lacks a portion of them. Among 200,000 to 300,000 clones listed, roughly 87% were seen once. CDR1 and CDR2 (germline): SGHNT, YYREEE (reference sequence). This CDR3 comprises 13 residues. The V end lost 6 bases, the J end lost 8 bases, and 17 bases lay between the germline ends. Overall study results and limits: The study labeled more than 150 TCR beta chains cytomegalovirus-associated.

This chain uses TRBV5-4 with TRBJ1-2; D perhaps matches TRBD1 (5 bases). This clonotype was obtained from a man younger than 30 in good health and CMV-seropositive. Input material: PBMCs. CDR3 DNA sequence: TGTGCCAGCACCCCTAGGGGTTCCAGCGGCTACACCTTC. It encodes CASTPRGSSGYTF.